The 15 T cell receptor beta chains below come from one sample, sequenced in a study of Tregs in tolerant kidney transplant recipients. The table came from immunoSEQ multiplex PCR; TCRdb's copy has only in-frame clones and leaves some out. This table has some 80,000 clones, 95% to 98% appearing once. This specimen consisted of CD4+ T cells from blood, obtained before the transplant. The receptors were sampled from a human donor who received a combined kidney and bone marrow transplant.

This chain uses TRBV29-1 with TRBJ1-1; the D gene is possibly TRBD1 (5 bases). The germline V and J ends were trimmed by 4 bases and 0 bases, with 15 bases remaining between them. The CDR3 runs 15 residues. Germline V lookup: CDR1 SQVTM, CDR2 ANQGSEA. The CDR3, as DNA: TGCAGCGTTGCAAGGGAGGGGCCCCTGAACACTGAAGCTTTCTTT. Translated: CSVAREGPLNTEAFF.

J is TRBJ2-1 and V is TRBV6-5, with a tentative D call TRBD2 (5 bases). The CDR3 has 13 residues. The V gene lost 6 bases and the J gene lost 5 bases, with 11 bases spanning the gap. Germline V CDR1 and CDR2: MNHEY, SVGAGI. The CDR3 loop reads CASSRSGHNEQFF. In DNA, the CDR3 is TGTGCCAGCAGCCGGAGCGGCCACAATGAGCAGTTCTTC.

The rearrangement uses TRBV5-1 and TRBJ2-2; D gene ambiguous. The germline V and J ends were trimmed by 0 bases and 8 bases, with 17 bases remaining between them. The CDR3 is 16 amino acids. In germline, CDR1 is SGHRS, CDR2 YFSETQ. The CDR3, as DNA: TGCGCCAGCAGCTTGGCCGGGTCAGTCGCGTCTGGGGAGCTGTTTTTT. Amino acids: CASSLAGSVASGELFF.

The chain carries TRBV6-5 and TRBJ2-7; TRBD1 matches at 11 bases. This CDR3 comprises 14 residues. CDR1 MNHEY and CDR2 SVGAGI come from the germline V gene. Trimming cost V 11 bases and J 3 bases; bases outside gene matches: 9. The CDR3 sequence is CAVTAGTGGYEQYF. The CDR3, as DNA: TGTGCCGTAACCGCCGGGACAGGGGGCTACGAGCAGTACTTC.

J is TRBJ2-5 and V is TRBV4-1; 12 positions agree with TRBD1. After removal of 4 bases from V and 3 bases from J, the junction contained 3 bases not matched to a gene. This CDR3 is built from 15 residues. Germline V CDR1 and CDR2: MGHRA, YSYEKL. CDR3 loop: CASSRGTGGEETQYF. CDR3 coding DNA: TGCGCCAGCAGCCGTGGGACAGGGGGCGAAGAGACCCAGTACTTC.

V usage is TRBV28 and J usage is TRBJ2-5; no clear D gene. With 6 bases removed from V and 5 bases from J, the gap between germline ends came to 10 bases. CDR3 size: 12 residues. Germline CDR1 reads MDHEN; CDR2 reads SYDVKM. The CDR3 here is CASSSLQETQYF. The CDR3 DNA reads TGTGCCAGCAGCTCCCTTCAGGAGACCCAGTACTTC.

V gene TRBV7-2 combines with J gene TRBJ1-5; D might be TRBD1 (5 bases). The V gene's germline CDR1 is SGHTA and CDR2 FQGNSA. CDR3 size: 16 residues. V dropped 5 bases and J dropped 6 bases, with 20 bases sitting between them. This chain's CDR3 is CASSKVGRAGVQPQHF. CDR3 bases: TGTGCCAGCAGCAAAGTGGGGCGGGCGGGGGTTCAGCCCCAGCATTTT.

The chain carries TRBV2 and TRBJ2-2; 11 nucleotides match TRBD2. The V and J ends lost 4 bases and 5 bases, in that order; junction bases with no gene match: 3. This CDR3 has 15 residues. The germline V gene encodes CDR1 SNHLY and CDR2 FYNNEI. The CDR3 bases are TGTGCCAGCAGTGTACTAGCGGGAGAAACCGGGGAGCTGTTTTTT. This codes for CASSVLAGETGELFF.

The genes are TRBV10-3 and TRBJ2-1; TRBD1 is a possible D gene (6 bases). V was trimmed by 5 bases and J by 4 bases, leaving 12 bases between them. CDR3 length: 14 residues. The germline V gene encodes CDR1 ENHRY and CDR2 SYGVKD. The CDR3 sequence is CAISPSTGYNEQFF. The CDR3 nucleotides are TGTGCCATCAGTCCCTCTACAGGGTACAATGAGCAGTTCTTC.

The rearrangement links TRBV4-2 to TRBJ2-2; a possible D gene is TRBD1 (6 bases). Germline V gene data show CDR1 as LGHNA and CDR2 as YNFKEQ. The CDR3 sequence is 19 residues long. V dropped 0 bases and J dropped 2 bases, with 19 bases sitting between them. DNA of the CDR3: TGTGCCAGCAGCCAAGATGTTCTTAATTGGGGGCGAAACACCGGGGAGCTGTTTTTT. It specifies CASSQDVLNWGRNTGELFF.

Here the CDR3 DNA reads TGTGCCATCAGTCGGACTAGCGCCAGCACAGATACGCAGTATTTT. This gives the protein CAISRTSASTDTQYF. This rearrangement joins TRBV10-3 to TRBJ2-3; 9 bases fit TRBD2. Germline loops: CDR1 ENHRY, CDR2 SYGVKD. The CDR3 is 15 amino acids. The junction had 3 bases not matched to a gene; V was cut back by 5 bases and J by 0 bases.

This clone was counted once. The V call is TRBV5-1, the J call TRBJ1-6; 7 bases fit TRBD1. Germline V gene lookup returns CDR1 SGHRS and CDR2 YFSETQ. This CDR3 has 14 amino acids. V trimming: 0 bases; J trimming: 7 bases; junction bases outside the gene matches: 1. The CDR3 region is CASSLGTGNSPLHF. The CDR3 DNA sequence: TGCGCCAGCAGCTTGGGGACAGGAAATTCACCCCTCCACTTT.

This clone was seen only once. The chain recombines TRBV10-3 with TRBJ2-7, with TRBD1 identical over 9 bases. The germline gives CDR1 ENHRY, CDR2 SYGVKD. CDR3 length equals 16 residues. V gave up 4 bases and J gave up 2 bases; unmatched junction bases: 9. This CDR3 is CAISVGPGTGTYEQYF. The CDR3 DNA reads TGTGCCATCAGTGTCGGGCCCGGGACAGGGACCTACGAGCAGTACTTC.

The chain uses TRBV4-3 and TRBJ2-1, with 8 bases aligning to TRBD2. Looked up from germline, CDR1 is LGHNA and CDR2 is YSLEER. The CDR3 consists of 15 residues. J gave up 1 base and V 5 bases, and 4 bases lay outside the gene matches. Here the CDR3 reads CASSESGSSYNEQFF. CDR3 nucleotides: TGCGCCAGCAGCGAAAGCGGGAGTTCCTACAATGAGCAGTTCTTC.

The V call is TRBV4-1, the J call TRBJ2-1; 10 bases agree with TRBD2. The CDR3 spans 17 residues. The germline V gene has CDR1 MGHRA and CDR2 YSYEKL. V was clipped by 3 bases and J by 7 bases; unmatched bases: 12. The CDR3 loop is CASSQEHRSGLANEQFF. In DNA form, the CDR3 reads TGCGCCAGCAGCCAGGAACACCGCTCGGGACTAGCGAATGAGCAGTTCTTC.